One TCR beta chain is described in this entry. Its antigen is as yet unknown. A read error is likely, as this CDR3 ends without the conserved phenylalanine or tryptophan. This CDR3 comprises 12 residues. Germline CDR1 and CDR2: DFQATT and SNEGSKA (reference sequence). The template was RNA from unsorted bulk tissue. The data were taken from a study of tumor and adjacent non-tumor tissue in lung cancer. Study outcomes and limitations: Tumor tissue had significantly higher TCR diversity than normal lung. Tumor repertoires had a smaller top 100 clone share than normal lung.

A modified ARM-PCR protocol with three rounds of nested PCR amplified TCRbeta. TCRdb redid the calling of the multiplex PCR reads with MiXCR, one entry per CDR3 protein. The data contain 220,000 or so distinct CDR3 sequences, about 71% of them singletons. The receptor was derived from a man between 60 and 75 years old with non-small cell lung cancer. The specimen was lung tumor tissue. This rearrangement joins TRBV20-1 to TRBJ1-2; D not resolved. CDR3 residues: CSARTSNCGYTL. CDR3 sequence (DNA): TGCAGTGCTAGGACTTCTAACTGTGGCTACACCTTG.